A selection of T cell receptor beta chains follows, all from one sample in a study of blood T cell repertoires in COVID-19. Clones were sequenced by immunoSEQ multiplex PCR, and TCRdb holds only the in-frame ones, with some missing. The data hold around 150,000 clones, with over 80% observed a single time. Material: peripheral blood. These TCRs come from a woman between 45 and 60 years old with acute or convalescent COVID-19. Each CDR3 is given with its conserved first and last residue. Expanded clones get a size class; other rows say once, few or many, or leave the size out.

j_gene: TRBJ1-1
abundance: -
v_gene: TRBV6-5
CDR3aa: CASKKTGYNTEAFF

j_gene: TRBJ1-2
abundance: -
v_gene: TRBV18
CDR3aa: CASSLNPEGHNYGYTF

j_gene: TRBJ1-6
abundance: -
v_gene: TRBV30
CDR3aa: CAWSRPGTGSYNSPLHF

j_gene: TRBJ1-3
abundance: -
v_gene: TRBV14
CDR3aa: CASSQDFAGNTIYF

j_gene: TRBJ1-1
abundance: -
v_gene: TRBV11-2
CDR3aa: CASSSLDRVNTEAFF

j_gene: TRBJ1-1
abundance: -
v_gene: TRBV29-1
CDR3aa: CSVTAPGQPNTEAFF

j_gene: TRBJ1-1
abundance: -
v_gene: TRBV12-3/TRBV12-4
CDR3aa: CASRPDRGPEAFF

j_gene: TRBJ1-1
abundance: -
v_gene: TRBV4-1
CDR3aa: CASSHQQIGGTEAFF

j_gene: TRBJ1-4
abundance: -
v_gene: TRBV13
CDR3aa: CASSLGGQDWTNEKLFF

j_gene: TRBJ1-1
abundance: -
v_gene: TRBV3-1/TRBV3-2
CDR3aa: CASSPDGTEAFF

j_gene: TRBJ2-7
abundance: -
v_gene: TRBV13
CDR3aa: CASSPEQGSYEQYF

j_gene: TRBJ1-2
abundance: -
v_gene: TRBV7-2
CDR3aa: CASSFYLGANYGYTF

j_gene: TRBJ1-1
abundance: -
v_gene: TRBV28
CDR3aa: CASRRTHLNTEAFF

j_gene: TRBJ2-1
abundance: -
v_gene: TRBV7-9
CDR3aa: CASSSPAAGGRNEQFF

j_gene: TRBJ1-1
abundance: -
v_gene: TRBV7-2
CDR3aa: CASSFTRGRLNTEAFF

j_gene: TRBJ1-1
abundance: -
v_gene: TRBV28
CDR3aa: CASSPGSMNTEAFF

j_gene: TRBJ2-5
abundance: -
v_gene: TRBV24-1
CDR3aa: CATSDRSLQGLGPQETQYF

j_gene: TRBJ1-3
abundance: -
v_gene: TRBV7-2
CDR3aa: CASSLASEQGGGNTIYF

j_gene: TRBJ2-3
abundance: -
v_gene: TRBV18
CDR3aa: CASSPGIASGGTDTQYF

j_gene: TRBJ2-1
abundance: -
v_gene: TRBV7-9
CDR3aa: CASSPPGTFQGNEQFF

j_gene: TRBJ1-2
abundance: -
v_gene: TRBV6-5
CDR3aa: CASSYSEGANYGYTF

j_gene: TRBJ1-1
abundance: -
v_gene: TRBV23-1
CDR3aa: CASSQGSREGRFAEAFF

j_gene: TRBJ2-1
abundance: -
v_gene: TRBV30
CDR3aa: CAWSVQREYYNEQFF

j_gene: TRBJ2-1
abundance: -
v_gene: TRBV27
CDR3aa: CASSLANSESAYNEQFF

j_gene: TRBJ2-6
abundance: -
v_gene: TRBV5-4
CDR3aa: CASSFQLSGGKSGANVLTF

j_gene: TRBJ1-6
abundance: once
v_gene: TRBV4-1
CDR3aa: CASSQVGRRGFSPLHF

j_gene: TRBJ2-1
abundance: -
v_gene: TRBV30
CDR3aa: CAWKKLAGGIWGEQFF

j_gene: TRBJ2-3
abundance: -
v_gene: TRBV14
CDR3aa: CASSVSDPQYF

j_gene: TRBJ1-1
abundance: -
v_gene: TRBV6-4
CDR3aa: CASSIRENTEAFF

j_gene: TRBJ2-3
abundance: once
v_gene: TRBV30
CDR3aa: CAWKGGGKDTQYF

j_gene: TRBJ1-1
abundance: -
v_gene: TRBV30
CDR3aa: CAWRPGYLDTEAFF

j_gene: TRBJ2-5
abundance: once
v_gene: TRBV21-1
CDR3aa: CASSNRQGYQETQYF

j_gene: TRBJ2-1
abundance: -
v_gene: TRBV24-1
CDR3aa: CATSLAGGSYNEQFF

j_gene: TRBJ1-5
abundance: -
v_gene: TRBV10-2
CDR3aa: CASSESGGWSGNQPQHF

j_gene: TRBJ2-1
abundance: -
v_gene: TRBV5-1
CDR3aa: CASSLGPAGTINEQFF

j_gene: TRBJ1-6
abundance: -
v_gene: TRBV3-1/TRBV3-2
CDR3aa: CATQNRDGNSPLHF

j_gene: TRBJ2-7
abundance: -
v_gene: TRBV4-3
CDR3aa: CASSQGTSGANEQYF

j_gene: TRBJ1-1
abundance: -
v_gene: TRBV5-6
CDR3aa: CASSLEGGRGAEAFF

j_gene: TRBJ1-1
abundance: -
v_gene: TRBV6-5
CDR3aa: CASTLGLRAFF

j_gene: TRBJ2-3
abundance: -
v_gene: TRBV5-3
CDR3aa: CARSTTKATDTQYF

j_gene: TRBJ2-7
abundance: -
v_gene: TRBV7-2
CDR3aa: CASSLDHGQSYEQYF

j_gene: TRBJ2-3
abundance: -
v_gene: TRBV7-3
CDR3aa: CASRGGGTDTQYF

j_gene: TRBJ2-1
abundance: -
v_gene: TRBV7-3
CDR3aa: CASSTQLAGEGNEQFF

j_gene: TRBJ1-1
abundance: -
v_gene: TRBV4-3
CDR3aa: CASSLMTQSNTEAFF

j_gene: TRBJ2-2
abundance: -
v_gene: TRBV3-1/TRBV3-2
CDR3aa: CASSQGVAGGQGTGELFF

j_gene: TRBJ1-5
abundance: once
v_gene: TRBV7-8
CDR3aa: CASSFEGTGNQPQHF

j_gene: TRBJ1-5
abundance: -
v_gene: TRBV15
CDR3aa: CATSRVRDTKNQPQHF

j_gene: TRBJ2-1
abundance: -
v_gene: TRBV19
CDR3aa: CASSITSGQILNNEQFF

j_gene: TRBJ1-6
abundance: -
v_gene: TRBV25-1
CDR3aa: CASSELGTENSPLHF

j_gene: TRBJ2-3
abundance: -
v_gene: TRBV9
CDR3aa: CASSVDSGTFRDTQYF

j_gene: TRBJ1-5
abundance: -
v_gene: TRBV12-3/TRBV12-4
CDR3aa: CASSLSRDQPQHF

j_gene: TRBJ1-2
abundance: -
v_gene: TRBV5-1
CDR3aa: CASSPTVGQGDGYTF

j_gene: TRBJ1-2
abundance: once
v_gene: TRBV30
CDR3aa: CAWSGGTWGYTF

j_gene: TRBJ2-7
abundance: -
v_gene: TRBV4-1
CDR3aa: CASSQGPGGTYEQYF

j_gene: TRBJ2-1
abundance: -
v_gene: TRBV2
CDR3aa: CASRAILAGPNEQFF

j_gene: TRBJ1-1
abundance: -
v_gene: TRBV15
CDR3aa: CATSRDAIGTEAFF

j_gene: TRBJ1-5
abundance: -
v_gene: TRBV10-3
CDR3aa: CAISDKGNQPQHF